This T cell receptor beta chain was recovered during a study of regulatory T cells in long-lasting Graves disease. Many counts were recorded for this clonotype. The antigen is undetermined. Study results and caveats: A greater number of public clonotypes (over 2,500) was shared by persistent patients than by new patients (approximately 910).

V lost 3 bases and J lost 6, with 15 bases in between. The CDR3 covers 14 residues. From germline, CDR1 is SGHRS and CDR2 YFSETQ. The authors built TCR beta libraries using iRepertoire HTBI primers and Arm-PCR of CDR3 regions. Via MiXCR, TCRdb re-called the multiplex PCR reads, giving one row per CDR3 protein. The sample has roughly 560,000 distinct CDR3 sequences; 12% are singletons. Indicated time point: newly diagnosed GD, antithyroid drugs for less than 3 months. PBMCs were the source of the RNA used for TCR sequencing. These data were also filed under a second study, of T cells in Graves' hyperthyroidism and ophthalmopathy. That source adds: Graves' hyperthyroidism without ophthalmopathy progression within 18 months was termed stable. Patients showing uncontrolled infection, other autoimmune disease, pregnancy or lactation were ineligible.

Specimen: peripheral blood mononuclear cells (PBMCs), collected at new diagnosis, from a patient treated with antithyroid drugs. The clonotype was recovered from a young woman with Graves disease. This sequence joins TRBV5-1 and TRBJ1-1, with a tentative D call TRBD1 (5 bases). The CDR3: CASSWGGVFAEAFF. The DNA for the CDR3 is TGCGCCAGCAGCTGGGGGGGGGTCTTCGCTGAAGCTTTCTTT.